The clone carrying this TCR beta chain has at least ten counts. This CDR3 is 15 amino acids long. Germline assignment: CDR1 SGDLS and CDR2 YYNGEE. The V gene lost 0 bases and the J gene lost 0 bases, with 7 bases spanning the gap. This sample was taken from a study of CD8 T cells in ankylosing spondylitis. TCRdb re-called the 5' RACE reads through MiXCR, storing one row per CDR3 protein. The data show tens of thousands of distinct CDR3 sequences, about 4% seen once. The chain carries TRBV9 and TRBJ2-1; D ambiguous. The TCR comes from a female donor with ankylosing spondylitis or in good health (not recorded which). Sequencing was performed on blood, either unsorted or a sorted T cell fraction (not recorded which). CDR3 nucleotide sequence: TGTGCCAGCAGCGTAGATTTCTTCTCCTACAATGAGCAGTTCTTC. Its translation is CASSVDFFSYNEQFF.